This section outlines one TCR beta chain sequence together with its context. Its specificity is not known. These data come from a study of cytomegalovirus exposure and HLA in healthy donors. Study-wide points: The study put 160 or so TCR beta chains on its list as cytomegalovirus-associated. While the bulk of TCR sequences proved rare, some public TCRs turned up in many donors.

The repertoire was sequenced with immunoSEQ multiplex PCR; TCRdb's copy has only in-frame clones and lacks some. The sample lists about 220,000 clones, approximately 87% occurring once. CDR3 size: 14 residues. V shed 6 bases, J shed 7 bases, and the junction held 10 bases outside the gene matches. Germline V gene data show CDR1 as MNHNS and CDR2 as SASEGT. Sample: PBMCs. The receptor comes from a young man in good health and CMV-seronegative. The chain uses TRBV6-1 and TRBJ2-5; 8 positions agree with TRBD2. CDR3 nucleotides: TGTGCCAGCAGAGGACTGCTAGCGGGTGCGACCCAGTACTTC. Its translation is CASRGLLAGATQYF.